This entry describes one T cell receptor (beta chain). The data belong to a study of blood T cell repertoires in COVID-19. Study at large: Symptom resolution, clearance, or two negative PCRs marked donors in Cohort 3 as recovered. The cDNA or gDNA used as material had been derived from T cells, B-cell-depleted T cells, or PBMCs.

CDR3 length: 16 residues. Trimming removed 0 bases from V and 0 bases from J, with 11 bases in between. Germline CDR1 SGHTA, CDR2 FQGNSA. Original methodology: Estimation of nucleated cell counts relied on the amplification of reference gene primers. Assay used: immunoSEQ multiplex PCR; TCRdb lists only in-frame clones, some missing. That table gives V, J and clone size, and the DNA gave D and trimming. The sample shows fewer than 250,000 clones, roughly nine tenths of them seen only once. Participants' reported clinical history set cohort assignment. This receptor was identified in a woman in her thirties or forties in a cohort exposed to, infected with or recovered from COVID-19 (not recorded which). V is TRBV7-2 and J is TRBJ1-2, with D possibly matching TRBD1 (5 bases). The specimen sequenced was PBMCs or T cells enriched from blood (not recorded which). The CDR3 nucleotides read TGTGCCAGCAGCTTAGCACAGGCCGGGCCTAACTATGGCTACACCTTC. This gives the protein CASSLAQAGPNYGYTF.